This T cell receptor beta chain was identified in a study of blood T cell repertoires in COVID-19. Overall study: COVID-19 samples, acute and convalescent, were from the United States, Italy and Spain. In each case, the material was cDNA or gDNA derived from T cells, B-cell-depleted T cells, or PBMCs.

Germline-derived CDR1 and CDR2 are MRHNA and SNTAGT. Trimming took 0 bases from V and 2 from J, leaving 17 bases between them. The CDR3 is 18 residues long. Sequenced by immunoSEQ multiplex PCR; TCRdb stores in-frame clones only, minus some. Here the sample spans roughly 130,000 clones, 70% to 80% being singletons. Patients in Seattle were enrolled during active infection, then followed longitudinally. The chain couples TRBV6-4 to TRBJ2-1, with no clear D. This sequence was found in a woman between 65 and 79 years old with COVID-19, enrolled during active disease. Sequenced sample: peripheral blood. The CDR3 DNA follows: TGTGCCAGCAGTGACTCGAAAGGAGCCAGATCCCCCTACAATGAGCAGTTCTTC. Amino acids: CASSDSKGARSPYNEQFF.